The present entry profiles one T cell receptor (beta chain) with its context. Its matching antigen is unknown. The data belong to a study of Graves' ophthalmopathy and Graves' hyperthyroidism. On the study more broadly: The authors collected peripheral blood at initial diagnosis, before any treatment. General study points: Blood shared most expanded thyroid clonotypes above 0.001 frequency. From stable hyperthyroidism, ophthalmopathy was separated by a 13-signature model with 85% to 90% sensitivity and 75% to 84% specificity.

Trimming removed 2 bases at V and 0 bases at J, with 10 bases between. The CDR3 sequence is 15 residues long. The germline V gene has CDR1 MGHRA and CDR2 YSYEKL. In this cohort, patients with other autoimmune diseases, uncontrolled infections, pregnancy or lactation were excluded. RNA transcripts served as template for amplifying TCR beta CDR3 sequences. First-round RT-PCR used HTBI primers; second-round multiplex PCR followed. TCRdb re-called the multiplex PCR reads through MiXCR, storing one row per CDR3 protein. Here the sample spans hundreds of thousands of distinct CDR3 sequences, about 24% being singletons.

The clonotype was recovered from a woman between 18 and 29 years old with stable Graves' hyperthyroidism. Some clones in this sample may be carry-over from other donors' samples. Sequencing input: peripheral blood. The chain uses TRBV4-1 and TRBJ1-1; no reliable D call. CDR3 nucleotide sequence: TGCGCCAGCAGCCAACGGGAGTTCATGAACACTGAAGCTTTCTTT. Protein sequence: CASSQREFMNTEAFF.